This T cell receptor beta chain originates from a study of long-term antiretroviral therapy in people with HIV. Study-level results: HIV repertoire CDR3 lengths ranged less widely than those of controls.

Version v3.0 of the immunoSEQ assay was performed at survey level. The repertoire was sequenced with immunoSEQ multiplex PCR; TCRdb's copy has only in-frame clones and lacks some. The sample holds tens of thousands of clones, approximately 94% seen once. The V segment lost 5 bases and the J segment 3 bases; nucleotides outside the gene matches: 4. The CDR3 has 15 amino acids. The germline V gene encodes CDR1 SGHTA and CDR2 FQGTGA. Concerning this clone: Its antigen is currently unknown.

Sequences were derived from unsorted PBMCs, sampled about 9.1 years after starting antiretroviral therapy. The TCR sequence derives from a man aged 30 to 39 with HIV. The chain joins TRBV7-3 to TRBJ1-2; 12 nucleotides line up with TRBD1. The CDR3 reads CASSVGQGADYGYTF. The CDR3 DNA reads TGTGCCAGCAGCGTGGGACAGGGGGCGGACTATGGCTACACCTTC. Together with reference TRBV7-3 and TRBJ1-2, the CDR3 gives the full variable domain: GAGVSQTPSNKVTEKGKYVELRCDPISGHTALYWYRQSLGQGPEFLIYFQGTGAADDSGLPNDRFFAVRPEGSVSTLKIQRTERGDSAVYLCASSVGQGADYGYTFGSGTRLTVV.